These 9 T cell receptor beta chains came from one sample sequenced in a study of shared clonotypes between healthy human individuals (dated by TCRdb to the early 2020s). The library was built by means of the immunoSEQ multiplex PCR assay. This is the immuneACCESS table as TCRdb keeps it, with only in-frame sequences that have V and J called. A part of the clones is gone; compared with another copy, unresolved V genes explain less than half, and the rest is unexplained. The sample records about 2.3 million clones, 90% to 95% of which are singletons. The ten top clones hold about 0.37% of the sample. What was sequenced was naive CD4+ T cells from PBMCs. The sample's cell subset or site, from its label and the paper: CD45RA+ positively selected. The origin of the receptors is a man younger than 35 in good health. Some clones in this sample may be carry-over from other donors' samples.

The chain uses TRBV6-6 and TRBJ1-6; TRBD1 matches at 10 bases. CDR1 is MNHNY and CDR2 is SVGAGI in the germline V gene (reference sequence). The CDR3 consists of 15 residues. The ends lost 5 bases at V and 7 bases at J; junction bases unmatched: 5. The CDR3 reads CASSQGQGTNSPLHF. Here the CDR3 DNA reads TGTGCCAGCAGTCAGGGACAGGGGACAAATTCACCCCTCCACTTT.

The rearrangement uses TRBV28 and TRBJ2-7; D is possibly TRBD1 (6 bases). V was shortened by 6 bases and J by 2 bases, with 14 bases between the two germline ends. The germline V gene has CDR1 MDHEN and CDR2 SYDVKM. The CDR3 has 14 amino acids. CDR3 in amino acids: CASRKTGDPYEQYF. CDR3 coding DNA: TGTGCCAGCAGAAAGACAGGAGACCCCTACGAGCAGTACTTC.

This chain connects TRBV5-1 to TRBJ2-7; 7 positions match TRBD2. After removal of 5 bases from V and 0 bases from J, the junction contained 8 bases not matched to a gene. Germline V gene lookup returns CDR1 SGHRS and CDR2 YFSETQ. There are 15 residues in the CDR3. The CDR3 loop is CASSWSGASSYEQYF. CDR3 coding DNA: TGCGCCAGCAGTTGGAGCGGGGCCAGCTCCTACGAGCAGTACTTC.

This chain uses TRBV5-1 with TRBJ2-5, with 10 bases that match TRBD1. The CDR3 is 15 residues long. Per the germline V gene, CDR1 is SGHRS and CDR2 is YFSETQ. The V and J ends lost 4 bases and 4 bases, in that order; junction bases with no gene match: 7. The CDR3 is CASSEGDRGRETQYF. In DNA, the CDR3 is TGCGCCAGCAGCGAGGGGGACAGGGGTAGAGAGACCCAGTACTTC.

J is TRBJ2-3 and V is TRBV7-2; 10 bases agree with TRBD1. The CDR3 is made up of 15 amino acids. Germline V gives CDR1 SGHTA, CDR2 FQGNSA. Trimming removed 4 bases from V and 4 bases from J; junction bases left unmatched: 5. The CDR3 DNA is TGTGCCAGCAGCTCGCGACAGGGGGCCTCAGATACGCAGTATTTT. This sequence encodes CASSSRQGASDTQYF.

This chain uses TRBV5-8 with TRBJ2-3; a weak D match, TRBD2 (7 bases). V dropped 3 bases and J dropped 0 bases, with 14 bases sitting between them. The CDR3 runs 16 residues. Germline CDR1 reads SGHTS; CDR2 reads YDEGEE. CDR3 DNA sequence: TGTGCCAGCAGCTGGGGGGGCACCGGGAGCACAGATACGCAGTATTTT. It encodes CASSWGGTGSTDTQYF.

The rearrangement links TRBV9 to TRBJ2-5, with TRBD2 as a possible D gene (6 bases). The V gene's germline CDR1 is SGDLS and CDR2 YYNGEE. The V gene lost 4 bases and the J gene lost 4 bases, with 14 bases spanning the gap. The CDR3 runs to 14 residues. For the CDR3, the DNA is TGTGCCAGCAGCACTAGCCGGGAAGGAGAGACCCAGTACTTC. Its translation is CASSTSREGETQYF.

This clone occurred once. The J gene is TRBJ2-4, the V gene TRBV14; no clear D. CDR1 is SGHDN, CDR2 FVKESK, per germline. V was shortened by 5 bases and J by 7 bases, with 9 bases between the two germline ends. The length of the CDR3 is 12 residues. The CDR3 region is CASSSRVNIQYF. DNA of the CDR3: TGTGCCAGCAGCTCAAGGGTCAACATTCAGTACTTC. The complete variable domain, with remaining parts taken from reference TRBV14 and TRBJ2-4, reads EAGVTQFPSHSVIEKGQTVTLRCDPISGHDNLYWYRRVMGKEIKFLLHFVKESKQDESGMPNNRFLAERTGGTYSTLKVQPAELEDSGVYFCASSSRVNIQYFGAGTRLSVL.

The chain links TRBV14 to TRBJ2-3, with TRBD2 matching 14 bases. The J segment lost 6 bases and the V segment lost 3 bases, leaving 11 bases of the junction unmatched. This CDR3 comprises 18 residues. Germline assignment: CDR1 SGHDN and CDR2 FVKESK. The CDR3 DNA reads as TGTGCCAGCAGCCAGATGACTAGCGGGAGGGCACAGGGTGATACGCAGTATTTT. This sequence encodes CASSQMTSGRAQGDTQYF.